The 23 T cell receptor beta chains below were found in one sample sequenced in a study of cytomegalovirus exposure and HLA in healthy donors. The method was immunoSEQ multiplex PCR; TCRdb's version includes in-frame clones alone and lacks a portion of them. The sample has around 150,000 clones; about 89% are singletons. The sequencing input was PBMCs. The receptors shown here come from a woman under 30 in good health and CMV-seropositive.

The table lists this clone with a count of one. The chain uses TRBV11-2 and TRBJ2-7, with 8 positions matching TRBD2. Germline CDR1 and CDR2: SGHAT and FQNNGV. The CDR3 spans 15 residues. With V trimmed by 5 bases and J by 6 bases, 12 bases remained unmatched. The CDR3 coding sequence is TGTGCCAGCAGCGTATCGCGAGCGGGAGTTCCCGAGCAGTACTTC. It yields the protein CASSVSRAGVPEQYF.

This sequence joins TRBV7-6 and TRBJ2-3, with TRBD2 identical over 13 bases. V shed 5 bases and J 4 bases; nucleotides not matched to a gene: 6. The CDR3 runs to 16 residues. Germline CDR1 is SGHVS and CDR2 is FNYEAQ. The CDR3 nucleotides are TGTGCCAGCAGCCCCGGGACTAGCGGGATGTCAGATACGCAGTATTTT. Protein: CASSPGTSGMSDTQYF.

The chain links TRBV5-1 to TRBJ1-1; TRBD1 is a possible D gene (5 bases). Germline V lookup: CDR1 SGHRS, CDR2 YFSETQ. The CDR3 covers 14 residues. The V end was cut by 3 bases, the J end by 1 base, with 10 bases between. Here the CDR3 reads CASSSGLGNTEAFF. The DNA of the CDR3 is TGCGCCAGCAGCTCGGGACTGGGGAACACTGAAGCTTTCTTT.

This sequence joins TRBV9 and TRBJ1-1, with a tentative D call TRBD1 (5 bases). Deletions cut 0 bases from V and 3 bases from J, with 12 bases between. Germline V gene lookup returns CDR1 SGDLS and CDR2 YYNGEE. This CDR3 region has 15 residues. CDR3 loop: CASSVGVGADTEAFF. The CDR3 nucleotides are TGTGCCAGCAGCGTAGGGGTTGGGGCAGACACTGAAGCTTTCTTT.

The chain carries TRBV5-1 and TRBJ2-1; 12 bases align to TRBD2. The CDR3 spans 16 residues. J gave up 7 bases and V 6 bases, and 11 bases lay outside the gene matches. Germline CDR1 and CDR2: SGHRS and YFSETQ. CDR3 region: CASKTSGSARGNEQFF. In nucleotides, the CDR3 is TGCGCCAGCAAGACTAGCGGGAGTGCTCGGGGGAATGAGCAGTTCTTC.

V and J are TRBV9 and TRBJ2-7; 9 bases fit TRBD2. The J segment lost 7 bases and the V segment lost 0 bases, leaving 8 bases of the junction unmatched. Germline V gives CDR1 SGDLS, CDR2 YYNGEE. This CDR3 spans 15 amino acids. The CDR3 bases are TGTGCCAGCAGCGTAGCCGCGGGGGGGGTCGAGGAGCAGTACTTC. Protein product: CASSVAAGGVEEQYF.

This CDR3 is CAISEPGFLAGGQGEQFF. CDR3 sequence (DNA): TGTGCCATCAGTGAGCCGGGATTTCTAGCGGGAGGGCAAGGAGAGCAGTTCTTC. The chain joins TRBV10-3 to TRBJ2-1, with 12 bases lining up with TRBD2. V gave up 2 bases and J gave up 10 bases; unmatched junction bases: 15. The CDR3 is made up of 18 amino acids. CDR1 ENHRY and CDR2 SYGVKD come from the germline V gene.

The chain has TRBV19 and TRBJ2-2; 7 bases match TRBD2. Germline loops: CDR1 LNHDA, CDR2 SQIVND (reference sequence). With V trimmed by 7 bases and J by 1 base, 3 bases remained unmatched. The CDR3 sequence is 14 residues long. CDR3 nucleotide sequence: TGTGCCAGTAAAGAGCGGGGGAACACCGGGGAGCTGTTTTTT. Residues: CASKERGNTGELFF.

This chain connects TRBV11-3 to TRBJ2-7; TRBD2 might be the D (5 bases). Germline V gene lookup returns CDR1 SGHNT and CDR2 YENEEA. V dropped 2 bases and J dropped 6 bases, with 11 bases sitting between them. The length of the CDR3 is 13 residues. The CDR3 protein is CASSLNQEAEQYF. The DNA of the CDR3 is TGTGCCAGCAGCTTAAATCAGGAGGCCGAGCAGTACTTC. Drawing the rest from reference TRBV11-3 and TRBJ2-7, the complete variable domain is EAGVVQSPRYKIIEKKQPVAFWCNPISGHNTLYWYLQNLGQGPELLIRYENEEAVDDSQLPKDRFSAERLKGVDSTLKIQPAELGDSAVYLCASSLNQEAEQYFGPGTRLTVT.

The CDR3 loop is CASLGQGIAEAFF. The CDR3 coding sequence is TGTGCCAGCCTGGGACAGGGGATCGCTGAAGCTTTCTTT. The rearrangement joins TRBV28 to TRBJ1-1; TRBD1 agrees at 10 bases. The germline gives CDR1 MDHEN, CDR2 SYDVKM. This CDR3 has 13 amino acids. V lost 8 bases and J lost 6; bases outside the gene matches: 6.

The V call is TRBV2, the J call TRBJ2-1; 8 bases agree with TRBD2. V trimming: 1 base; J trimming: 8 bases; junction bases outside the gene matches: 16. The germline V gene encodes CDR1 SNHLY and CDR2 FYNNEI. CDR3 size: 18 residues. The CDR3, as DNA: TGTGCCAGCAGTGAAGACAGGAGGTTTGCAGCGGGAGAGGATGAGCAGTTCTTC. Translated, it gives CASSEDRRFAAGEDEQFF.

The chain links TRBV2 to TRBJ2-7; D call uncertain. Trimming left V 10 bases short and J 6 bases short, with 10 bases between. The CDR3 runs to 10 residues. Germline V gene lookup returns CDR1 SNHLY and CDR2 FYNNEI. This chain's CDR3 is CATRRVEQYF. DNA for the CDR3: TGTGCCACCCGACGGGTCGAGCAGTACTTC.

V is TRBV5-4 and J is TRBJ2-7; the match to TRBD2 covers 10 bases. The germline V gene encodes CDR1 SGHNT and CDR2 YYREEE (reference sequence). The CDR3 consists of 15 residues. The V segment lost 4 bases and the J segment 2 bases; nucleotides outside the gene matches: 6. The CDR3 loop reads CASSLSGRTTYEQYF. For the CDR3, the DNA is TGTGCCAGCAGCCTTAGCGGGAGGACTACCTACGAGCAGTACTTC.

The rearrangement links TRBV6-6 to TRBJ1-5; 7 bases agree with TRBD1. The J segment lost 0 bases and the V segment lost 11 bases, leaving 10 bases of the junction unmatched. The length of the CDR3 is 15 residues. The germline gives CDR1 MNHNY, CDR2 SVGAGI (reference sequence). In DNA form, the CDR3 reads TGTGCCGCTGGGACAGAGAAGAATAGCAATCAGCCCCAGCATTTT. This codes for CAAGTEKNSNQPQHF.

The chain employs TRBV4-3 and TRBJ1-2; TRBD1 matches 11 bases. CDR3 size: 17 residues. Germline V gene data show CDR1 as LGHNA and CDR2 as YSLEER. Trimming took 3 bases from V and 8 from J; bases not matched to a gene: 14. The CDR3 loop is CASSQGVRTGGAKGYTF. CDR3 coding DNA: TGCGCCAGCAGCCAGGGGGTTCGGACAGGGGGCGCGAAGGGCTACACCTTC.

CDR3 bases: TGTGCCAGCAGTCCACCCTTAGGGGCACCCAATGAAGCTTTCTTT. It is translated as CASSPPLGAPNEAFF. The chain recombines TRBV11-2 with TRBJ1-1; weak D call: TRBD1 (5 bases). The CDR3 extends over 15 amino acids. V dropped 6 bases and J dropped 7 bases, with 21 bases sitting between them. CDR1 SGHAT and CDR2 FQNNGV come from the germline V gene.

As regards this clone: One end of the junction is discordant with germline, which a read error may explain. The V call is TRBV7-7, the J call TRBJ2-2; D is possibly TRBD2 (6 bases). The CDR3 is made up of 13 amino acids. Germline lookup yields CDR1 SSHAT and CDR2 FNYEAQ (reference sequence). CDR3 bases: TGTGCTAGCAGCTTAGTAGCGGCCGGGGAGCTGTTTTTT. It specifies CASSLVAAGELFF.

The rearrangement uses TRBV19 and TRBJ2-2, with 7 bases lining up with TRBD1. The CDR3 length is 15 residues. J gave up 0 bases and V 4 bases, and 2 bases lay outside the gene matches. The germline V gene encodes CDR1 LNHDA and CDR2 SQIVND (reference sequence). The CDR3: CASSRTGTNTGELFF. CDR3 coding DNA: TGTGCCAGTAGTAGGACAGGCACGAACACCGGGGAGCTGTTTTTT.

This sequence joins TRBV2 and TRBJ2-1, with TRBD2 matching 9 bases. CDR3 size: 15 residues. Losses at the gene ends were 6 bases for V and 0 bases for J; bases not matched to a gene: 3. Germline V gene sequence: CDR1 SNHLY, CDR2 FYNNEI. This chain's CDR3 is CASRISGSSYNEQFF. In DNA form, the CDR3 reads TGTGCCAGCAGAATTAGCGGGAGCTCCTACAATGAGCAGTTCTTC.

V is TRBV5-1 and J is TRBJ2-3; TRBD2 matches at 15 bases. The length of the CDR3 is 19 residues. The V and J ends lost 0 bases and 1 base, in that order; junction bases with no gene match: 6. Per germline, CDR1 SGHRS and CDR2 YFSETQ. DNA of the CDR3: TGCGCCAGCAGCTTGGTTGGGACTAGCGGGAGGACCCGCACAGATACGCAGTATTTT. Residues: CASSLVGTSGRTRTDTQYF.

The genes are TRBV5-1 and TRBJ1-2; tentatively, D is TRBD1 (6 bases). Between the trimmed V and J ends, which lost 7 bases and 8 bases, there was a span of 21 bases. The CDR3 is made up of 14 amino acids. Germline CDR1 SGHRS, CDR2 YFSETQ. This CDR3 is CASQVIAGEGGYTF. CDR3 bases: TGCGCCAGCCAGGTCATCGCAGGGGAAGGAGGCTACACCTTC.

The chain uses TRBV6-1 and TRBJ2-7, with 11 bases aligning to TRBD2. Trimming removed 6 bases from V and 6 bases from J; junction bases left unmatched: 10. CDR3 length: 15 residues. In germline, CDR1 is MNHNS, CDR2 SASEGT. The CDR3 DNA reads TGTGCCAGCAGAATAGCGGGAGGGCCTCTTAGCGAGCAGTACTTC. Its translation: CASRIAGGPLSEQYF.

The count of this clone is one. The V and J genes are TRBV6-6 and TRBJ2-7, with 7 bases that match TRBD1. Germline CDR1 and CDR2: MNHNY and SVGAGI (reference sequence). J lost 3 bases, V lost 10 bases, and 15 bases had no gene match. This CDR3 comprises 15 residues. The CDR3 spells CATATVDRDIYEQYF. The CDR3 DNA reads as TGTGCCACAGCAACGGTTGACAGGGACATCTACGAGCAGTACTTC.